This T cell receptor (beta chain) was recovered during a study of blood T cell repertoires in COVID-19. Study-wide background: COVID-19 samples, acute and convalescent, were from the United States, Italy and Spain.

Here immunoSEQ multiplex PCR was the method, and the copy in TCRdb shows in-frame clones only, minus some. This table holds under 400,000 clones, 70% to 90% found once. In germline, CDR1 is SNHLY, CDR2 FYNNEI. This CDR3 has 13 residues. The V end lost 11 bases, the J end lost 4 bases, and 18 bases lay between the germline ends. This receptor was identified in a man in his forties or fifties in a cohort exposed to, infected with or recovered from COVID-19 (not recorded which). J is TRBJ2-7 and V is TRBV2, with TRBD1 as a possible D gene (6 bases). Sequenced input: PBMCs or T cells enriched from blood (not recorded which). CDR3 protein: CAGRGDTKYEQYF. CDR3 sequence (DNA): TGTGCCGGCCGAGGGGACACAAAGTACGAGCAGTACTTC.